The TCR beta chain under discussion was sequenced for a study of PD-1 blockade in classical Hodgkin lymphoma. The time point was: newly diagnosed, previously untreated cHL patient sample. Only in-frame clones appear in the TCRdb table, and some are missing; sequencing was by immunoSEQ multiplex PCR. The data contain 15,000 to 20,000 clones, over 75% of them singletons. Germline loops: CDR1 MDHEN, CDR2 SYDVKM. Trimming cost V 4 bases and J 8 bases, with 9 bases left between them. CDR3 length equals 12 residues. Sequencing was performed on peripheral blood mononuclear cells (PBMCs). This clonotype originated in a human donor with classical Hodgkin lymphoma. The V call is TRBV28, the J call TRBJ2-1; D might be TRBD1 (5 bases). CDR3 sequence: CASSSGYHEQFF. DNA of the CDR3: TGTGCCAGCAGTTCAGGGTATCATGAGCAGTTCTTC.